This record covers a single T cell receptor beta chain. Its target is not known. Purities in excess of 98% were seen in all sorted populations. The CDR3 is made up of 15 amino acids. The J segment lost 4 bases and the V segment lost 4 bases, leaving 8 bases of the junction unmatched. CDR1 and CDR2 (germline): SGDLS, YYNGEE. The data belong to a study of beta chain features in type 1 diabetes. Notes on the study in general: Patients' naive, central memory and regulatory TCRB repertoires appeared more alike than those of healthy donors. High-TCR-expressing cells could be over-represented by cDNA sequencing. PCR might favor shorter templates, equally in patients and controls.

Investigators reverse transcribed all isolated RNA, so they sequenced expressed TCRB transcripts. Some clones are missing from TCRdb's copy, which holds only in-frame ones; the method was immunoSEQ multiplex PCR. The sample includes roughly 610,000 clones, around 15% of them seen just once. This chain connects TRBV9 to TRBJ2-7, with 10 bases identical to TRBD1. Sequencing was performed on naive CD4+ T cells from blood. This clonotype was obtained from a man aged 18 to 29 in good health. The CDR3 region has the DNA TGTGCCAGCAGCCCCCGGACAGGGGGGATTTACGAGCAGTACTTC. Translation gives CASSPRTGGIYEQYF.